This T cell receptor (beta chain) comes out of a study of tumor-infiltrating lymphocytes in oesophageal squamous cell carcinoma (dated by TCRdb to 2015 to 2016). The library was generated by PCR. Sequencing used an Illumina HiSeq 2000. TCRdb's own reprocessing of the public reads used fastp at Q25 and MiXCR and kept productive beta chains. Duplicate CDR3 protein sequences are folded into a single record with the most common DNA and genes. This sample is represented by roughly 19,000 distinct CDR3 sequences; 35% to 50% of them were singletons. In total, the top ten clones hold 29% of the sample. With respect to this clonotype: There is no known antigen for this receptor. Base quality data are lacking; no much larger clone is found one base away.

The cysteine opens and the phenylalanine closes a CDR3 of 14 amino acids. Only the CDR3 region is kept as DNA, spanning 42 bases read in frame from base 1. The V and J ends are trimmed by 5 bases and 4 bases, leaving 9 bases between them. This receptor chain uses TRBV12-3 or TRBV12-4 and TRBJ2-6; the D segment is perhaps TRBD1 or TRBD2, each sharing 5 matched bases. This TCR derives from a male donor with esophageal squamous cell carcinoma. Material for sequencing was esophageal tumor tissue. The DNA sequence follows: TGTGCCAGCAGTGGGGGACCCGGGGCCAACGTCCTGACTTTC. Its protein product is CASSGGPGANVLTF.